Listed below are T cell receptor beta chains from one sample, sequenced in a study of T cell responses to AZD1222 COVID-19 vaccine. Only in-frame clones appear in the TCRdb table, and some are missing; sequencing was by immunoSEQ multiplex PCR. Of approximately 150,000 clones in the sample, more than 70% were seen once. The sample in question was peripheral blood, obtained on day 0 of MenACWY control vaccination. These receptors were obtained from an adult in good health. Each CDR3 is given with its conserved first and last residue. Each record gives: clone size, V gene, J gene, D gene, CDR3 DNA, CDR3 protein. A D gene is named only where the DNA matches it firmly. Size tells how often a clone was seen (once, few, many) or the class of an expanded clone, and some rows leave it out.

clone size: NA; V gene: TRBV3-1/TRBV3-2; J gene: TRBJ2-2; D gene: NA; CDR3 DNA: TGTGCCAGCAGCCAAATGGTGGCGACCGGGGAGCTGTTTTTT; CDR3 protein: CASSQMVATGELFF
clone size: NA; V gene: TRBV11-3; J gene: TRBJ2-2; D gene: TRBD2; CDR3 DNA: TGTGCCAGCAGCTCGGGACTAGCGGGGGGGCTTGTCGGGGAGCTGTTTTTT; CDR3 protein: CASSSGLAGGLVGELFF
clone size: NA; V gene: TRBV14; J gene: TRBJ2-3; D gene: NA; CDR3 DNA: TGTGCCAGCAGCCAATATCAGGGGCCGAATACGCAGTATTTT; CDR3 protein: CASSQYQGPNTQYF
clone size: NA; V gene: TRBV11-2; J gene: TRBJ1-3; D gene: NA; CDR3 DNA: TGTGCCAGCAGCCTTACAGCTATTGGAAACACCATATATTTT; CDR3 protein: CASSLTAIGNTIYF
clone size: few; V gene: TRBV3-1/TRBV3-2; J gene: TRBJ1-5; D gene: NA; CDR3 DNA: TGTGCCAGCAGCCTACACAGGGAAGGTCAGCCCCAGCATTTT; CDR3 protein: CASSLHREGQPQHF
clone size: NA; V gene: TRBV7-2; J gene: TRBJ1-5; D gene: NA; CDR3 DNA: TGTGCCAGCAGCTTAGCCTCGGAGGGGGTTCAGCCCCAGCATTTT; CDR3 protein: CASSLASEGVQPQHF
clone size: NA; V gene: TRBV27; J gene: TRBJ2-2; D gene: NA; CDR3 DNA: TGTGCCAGCAGTCCGCGATCCGGGACACCCTATGCCGGGGAGCTGTTTTTT; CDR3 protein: CASSPRSGTPYAGELFF
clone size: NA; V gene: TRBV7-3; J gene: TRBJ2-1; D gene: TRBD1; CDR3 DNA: TGTGCCAGCAGCTTATCGCAGGGGGCGGGGGAGCAGTTCTTC; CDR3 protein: CASSLSQGAGEQFF
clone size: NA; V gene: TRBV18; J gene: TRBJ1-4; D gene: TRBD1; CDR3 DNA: TGTGCCAGCTCACCAACAGGGGCCAATGAAAAACTGTTTTTT; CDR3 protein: CASSPTGANEKLFF
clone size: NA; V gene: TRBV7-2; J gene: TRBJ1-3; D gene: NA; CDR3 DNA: TGTGCCAGCAGCGCAGGGCCCCATGGAAACACCATATATTTT; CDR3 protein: CASSAGPHGNTIYF
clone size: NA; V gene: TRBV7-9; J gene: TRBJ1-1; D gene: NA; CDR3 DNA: TGTGCCAGCAGCTTAGACCCCACAGACACTGAAGCTTTCTTT; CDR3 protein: CASSLDPTDTEAFF
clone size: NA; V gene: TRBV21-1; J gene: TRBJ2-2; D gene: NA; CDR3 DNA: TGTGCCAGCAGCAAAGGCTGGGCAGGCGGACCGAACACCGGGGAGCTGTTTTTT; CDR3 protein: CASSKGWAGGPNTGELFF
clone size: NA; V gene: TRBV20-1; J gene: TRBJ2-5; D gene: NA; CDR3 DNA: TGCAGTGCTAGTAGGGGCCTCGAAGAGACCCAGTACTTC; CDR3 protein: CSASRGLEETQYF
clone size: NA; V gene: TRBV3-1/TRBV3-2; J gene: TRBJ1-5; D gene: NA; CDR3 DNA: TGTGCCAGCAGCCAAGACAGGGGCAATCAGCCCCAGCATTTT; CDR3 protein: CASSQDRGNQPQHF
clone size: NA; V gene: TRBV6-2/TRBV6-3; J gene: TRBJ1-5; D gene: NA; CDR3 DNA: TGTGCCAGCAGTTACTCGCCATGGGATAGCAATCAGCCCCAGCATTTT; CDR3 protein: CASSYSPWDSNQPQHF
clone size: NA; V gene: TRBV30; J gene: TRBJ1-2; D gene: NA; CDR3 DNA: TGTGCCTTTCACCACCGGGGGGGCGCTTACTATGGCTACACCTTC; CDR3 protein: CAFHHRGGAYYGYTF
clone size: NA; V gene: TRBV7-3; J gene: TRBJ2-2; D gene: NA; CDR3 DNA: TGTGCCAGCAGCTCGCCGCTTGAGGGGAACACCGGGGAGCTGTTTTTT; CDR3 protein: CASSSPLEGNTGELFF
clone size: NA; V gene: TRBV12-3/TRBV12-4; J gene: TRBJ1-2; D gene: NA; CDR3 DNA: TGTGCCAGCAGTACCGGGACGGGATATGGCTACACCTTC; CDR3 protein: CASSTGTGYGYTF
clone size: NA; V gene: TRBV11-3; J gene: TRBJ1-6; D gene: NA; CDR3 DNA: TGTGCCAGCAGCGGGACAAGGAATTCACCCCTCCACTTT; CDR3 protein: CASSGTRNSPLHF
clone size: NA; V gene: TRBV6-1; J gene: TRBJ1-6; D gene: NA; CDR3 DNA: TGTGCCAGCAGTGACGGGTCGGGGTTAAGAAATTCACCCCTCCACTTT; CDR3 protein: CASSDGSGLRNSPLHF
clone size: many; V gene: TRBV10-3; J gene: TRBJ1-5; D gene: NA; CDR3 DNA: TGTGCCATCAGTGGCAGGGTAAGCAATCAGCCCCAGCATTTT; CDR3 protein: CAISGRVSNQPQHF
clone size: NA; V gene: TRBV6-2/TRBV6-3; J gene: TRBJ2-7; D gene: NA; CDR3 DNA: TGTGCCAGCAGTGACCGACTAGATCTTTCCTACGAGCAGTACTTC; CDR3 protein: CASSDRLDLSYEQYF
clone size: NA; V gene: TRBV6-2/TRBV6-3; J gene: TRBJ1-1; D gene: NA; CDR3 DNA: TGTGCCAGCAGTTACTCACGGGGGAGGAAGACTGAAGCTTTCTTT; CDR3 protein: CASSYSRGRKTEAFF
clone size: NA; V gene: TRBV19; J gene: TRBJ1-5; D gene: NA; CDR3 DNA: TGTGCCAGTAGTTGGGACATATCGGGCAATCAGCCCCAGCATTTT; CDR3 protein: CASSWDISGNQPQHF
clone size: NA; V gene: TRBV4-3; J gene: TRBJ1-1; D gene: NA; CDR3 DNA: TGCGCCAGCAGCCGGGTCTCCCAAAACACTGAAGCTTTCTTT; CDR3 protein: CASSRVSQNTEAFF
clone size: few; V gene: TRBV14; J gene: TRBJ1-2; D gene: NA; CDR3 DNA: TGTGCCAGCAGCCAAGATCATGGGTCAACCTGGCAAACCTCCTACACCTTC; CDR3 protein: CASSQDHGSTWQTSYTF
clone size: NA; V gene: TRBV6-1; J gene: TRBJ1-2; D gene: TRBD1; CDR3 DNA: TGTGCCAGCAGTGAAGCTGGAGGGGGCGTATATGGCTACACCTTC; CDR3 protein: CASSEAGGGVYGYTF
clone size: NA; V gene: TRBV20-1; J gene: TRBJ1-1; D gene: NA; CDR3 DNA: TGCAGTGCTATCTATCAGGGCGGGGCTTTCTTT; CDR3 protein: CSAIYQGGAFF
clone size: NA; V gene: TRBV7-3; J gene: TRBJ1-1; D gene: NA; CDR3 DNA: TGTGCCAGCAGCTTCGATGGACGGAACACTGAAGCTTTCTTT; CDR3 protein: CASSFDGRNTEAFF
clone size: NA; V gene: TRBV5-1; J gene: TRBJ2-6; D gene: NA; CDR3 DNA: TGCGCCAGCAGCCGGGGGAACAGTATTCTATCTGGGGCCAACGTCCTGACTTTC; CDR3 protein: CASSRGNSILSGANVLTF
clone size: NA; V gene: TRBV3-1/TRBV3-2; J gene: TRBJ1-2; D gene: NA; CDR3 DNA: TGTGCCAGCAGCCATCCCACCAGGGGCGCGGACTATGGCTACACCTTC; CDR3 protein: CASSHPTRGADYGYTF
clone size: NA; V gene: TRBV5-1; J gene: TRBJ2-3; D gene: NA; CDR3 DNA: TGCGCCAGCAGCCGCACAGGGTTCACAGATACGCAGTATTTT; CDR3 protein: CASSRTGFTDTQYF
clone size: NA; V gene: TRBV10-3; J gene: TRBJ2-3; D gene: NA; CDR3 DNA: TGTGCCATCAGTGAGTCGTCGGCCTTCACAGATACGCAGTATTTT; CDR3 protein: CAISESSAFTDTQYF
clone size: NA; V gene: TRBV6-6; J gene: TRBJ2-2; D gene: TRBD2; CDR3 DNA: TGTGCCAGCAGCCTCCAGCTAGCGGGTACCGGGGAGCTGTTTTTT; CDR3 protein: CASSLQLAGTGELFF
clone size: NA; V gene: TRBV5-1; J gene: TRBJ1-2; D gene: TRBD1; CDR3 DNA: TGCGCCAGCAGCTCAGGACAGGCCTCAGGCGGCTACACCTTC; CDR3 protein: CASSSGQASGGYTF
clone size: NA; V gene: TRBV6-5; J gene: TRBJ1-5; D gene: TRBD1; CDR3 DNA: TGTGCCAGCAGTTACGATTCGACAGGGGACCAGCCCCAGCATTTT; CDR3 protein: CASSYDSTGDQPQHF
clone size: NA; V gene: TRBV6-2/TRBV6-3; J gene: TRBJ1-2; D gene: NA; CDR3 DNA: TGTGCCAGCAGTGGCGGAGGCGCGGGAGAGTATGGCTACACCTTC; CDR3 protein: CASSGGGAGEYGYTF
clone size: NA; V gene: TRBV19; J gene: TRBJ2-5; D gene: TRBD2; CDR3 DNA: TGTGCCAGTAGTAGGACTAGCGGGAAAGAGACCCAGTACTTC; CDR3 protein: CASSRTSGKETQYF
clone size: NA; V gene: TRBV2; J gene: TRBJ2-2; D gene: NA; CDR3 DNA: TGTGCCAGCAGTGAAGCACTATCGGGCGGGTTGTACGCCGGGGAGCTGTTTTTT; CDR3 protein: CASSEALSGGLYAGELFF
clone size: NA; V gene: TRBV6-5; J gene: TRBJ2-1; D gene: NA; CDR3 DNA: TGTGCCAGCTTTTATGGAAATGAGCAGTTCTTC; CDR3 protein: CASFYGNEQFF
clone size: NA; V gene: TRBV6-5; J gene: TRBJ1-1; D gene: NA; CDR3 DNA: TGTGCCAGCAGCCCACTGACAAACACTGAAGCTTTCTTT; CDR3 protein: CASSPLTNTEAFF
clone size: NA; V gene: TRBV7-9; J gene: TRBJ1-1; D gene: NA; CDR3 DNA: TGTGCCAGCAGCTTAGGGACAGCCAACACTGAAGCTTTCTTT; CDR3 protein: CASSLGTANTEAFF
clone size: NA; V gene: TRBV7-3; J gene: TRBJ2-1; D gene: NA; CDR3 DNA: TGTGCCAGCAGCCCCCAGGGCAGGGAGTACAATGAGCAGTTCTTC; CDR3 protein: CASSPQGREYNEQFF
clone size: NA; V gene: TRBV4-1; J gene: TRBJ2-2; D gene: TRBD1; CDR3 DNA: TGCGCCAGCAGCCAATCCGGGACAGGGGGCGACGGGGAGCTGTTTTTT; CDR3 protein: CASSQSGTGGDGELFF
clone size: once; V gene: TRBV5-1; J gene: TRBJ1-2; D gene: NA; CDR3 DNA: TGCGCCAGCAGCTTGGACGGACTGCCGGGAGGCTACACCTTC; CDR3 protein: CASSLDGLPGGYTF
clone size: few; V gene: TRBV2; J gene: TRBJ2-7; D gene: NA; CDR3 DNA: TGTGCCAGCAGTGGGGTAGGCAGCTCCTACGAGCAGTACTTC; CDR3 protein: CASSGVGSSYEQYF
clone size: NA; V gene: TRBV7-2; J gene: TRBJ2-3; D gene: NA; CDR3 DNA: TGTGCCAGCAGCCGTAACCGGGTTGGGGTTACAGATACGCAGTATTTT; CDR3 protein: CASSRNRVGVTDTQYF
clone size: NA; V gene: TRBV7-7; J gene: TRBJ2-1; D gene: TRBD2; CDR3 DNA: TGTGCTAGCAGCTATGGACTAGAGCCCGGCAGAGAGCAGTTCTTC; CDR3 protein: CASSYGLEPGREQFF
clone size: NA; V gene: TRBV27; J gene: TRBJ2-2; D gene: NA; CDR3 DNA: TGTGCCAGCAGTTTGTGGGGGGCTTCGGGGGAGCTGTTTTTT; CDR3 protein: CASSLWGASGELFF
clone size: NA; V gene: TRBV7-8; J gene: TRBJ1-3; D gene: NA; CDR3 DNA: TGTGCCAGCAGCGAGCAGAGTCTCTCTGGAAACACCATATATTTT; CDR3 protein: CASSEQSLSGNTIYF
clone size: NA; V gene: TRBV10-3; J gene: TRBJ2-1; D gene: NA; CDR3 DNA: TGTGCCATCGGGGACCGTTCCTACAATGAGCAGTTCTTC; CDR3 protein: CAIGDRSYNEQFF
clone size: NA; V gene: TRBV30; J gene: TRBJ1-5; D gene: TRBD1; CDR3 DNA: TGTGCCTGGAGCAGGGGGCGAGGTAGCAATCAGCCCCAGCATTTT; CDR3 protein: CAWSRGRGSNQPQHF
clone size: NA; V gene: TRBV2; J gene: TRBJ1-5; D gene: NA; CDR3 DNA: TGTGCCAGCAGTGAAGGGCAGGGGACAAATCAGCCCCAGCATTTT; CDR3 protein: CASSEGQGTNQPQHF
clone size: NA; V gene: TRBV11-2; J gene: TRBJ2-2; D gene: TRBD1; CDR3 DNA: TGTGCCAGCAGCTTAGGGGGACAGGGACGTCGCTCCGGGGAGCTGTTTTTT; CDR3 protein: CASSLGGQGRRSGELFF
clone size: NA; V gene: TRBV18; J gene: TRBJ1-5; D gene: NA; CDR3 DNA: TGTGCCAGCTCACCACTGGCAGGCCCGGCCAATCAGCCCCAGCATTTT; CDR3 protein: CASSPLAGPANQPQHF
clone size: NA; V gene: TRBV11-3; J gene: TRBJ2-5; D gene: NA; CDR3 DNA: TGTGCCAGCAGCTTAGGGCCCTGGCAGGGGGAGACCCAGTACTTC; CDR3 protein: CASSLGPWQGETQYF